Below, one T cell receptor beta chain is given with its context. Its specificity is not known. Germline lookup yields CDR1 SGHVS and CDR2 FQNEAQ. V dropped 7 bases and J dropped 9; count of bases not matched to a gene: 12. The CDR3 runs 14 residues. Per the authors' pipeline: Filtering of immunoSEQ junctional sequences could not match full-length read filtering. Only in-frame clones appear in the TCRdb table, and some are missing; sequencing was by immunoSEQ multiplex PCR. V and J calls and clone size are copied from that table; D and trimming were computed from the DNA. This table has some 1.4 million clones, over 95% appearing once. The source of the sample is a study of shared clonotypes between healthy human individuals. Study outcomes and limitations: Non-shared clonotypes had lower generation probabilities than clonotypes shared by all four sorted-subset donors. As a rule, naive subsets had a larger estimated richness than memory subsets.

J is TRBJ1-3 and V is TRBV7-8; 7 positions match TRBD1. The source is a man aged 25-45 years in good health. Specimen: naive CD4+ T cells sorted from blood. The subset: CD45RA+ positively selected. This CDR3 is CASTSFRQGGTIYF. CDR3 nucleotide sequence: TGTGCCAGCACCAGCTTCAGACAGGGCGGCACCATATATTTT.